This T cell receptor (beta chain) was sequenced during a study of cytomegalovirus exposure and HLA in healthy donors. Study-wide context: From donors who were HLA-typed, an early data release held 65 million to 85 million unique TCRs. Overall study results and limits: V segments that were indistinguishable, TRBV6-2 and TRBV6-3 among them, were omitted from analysis.

The PCR made use of 60 Vbeta and 13 Jbeta primers. Authors' processing steps: A follow-up analysis tallied 60 million to 85 million unique TCR beta chains, 9 million to 11 million shared. Using immunoSEQ multiplex PCR, the repertoire was profiled, and TCRdb retains in-frame clones only, with some absent. The V and J calls and clone size are taken from that table; D and trimming were inferred from the DNA. The sample has 200,000 or so clones; roughly 80% are singletons. This CDR3 is built from 15 residues. On this clone itself: Its antigen is unidentified.

Specimen: PBMCs. This clonotype was sampled from a girl aged 2 to 9 in good health and CMV-seronegative. The gene calls are TRBV21-1 and TRBJ2-3; the D call in the table, TRBD1, was not verified against the DNA. TRBV21-1 is annotated as a pseudogene. CDR3 region: CASPNLGPPTDTQYF. Written as DNA, the CDR3 is TGTGCCAGCCCAAATCTGGGGCCTCCCACAGATACGCAGTATTTT.